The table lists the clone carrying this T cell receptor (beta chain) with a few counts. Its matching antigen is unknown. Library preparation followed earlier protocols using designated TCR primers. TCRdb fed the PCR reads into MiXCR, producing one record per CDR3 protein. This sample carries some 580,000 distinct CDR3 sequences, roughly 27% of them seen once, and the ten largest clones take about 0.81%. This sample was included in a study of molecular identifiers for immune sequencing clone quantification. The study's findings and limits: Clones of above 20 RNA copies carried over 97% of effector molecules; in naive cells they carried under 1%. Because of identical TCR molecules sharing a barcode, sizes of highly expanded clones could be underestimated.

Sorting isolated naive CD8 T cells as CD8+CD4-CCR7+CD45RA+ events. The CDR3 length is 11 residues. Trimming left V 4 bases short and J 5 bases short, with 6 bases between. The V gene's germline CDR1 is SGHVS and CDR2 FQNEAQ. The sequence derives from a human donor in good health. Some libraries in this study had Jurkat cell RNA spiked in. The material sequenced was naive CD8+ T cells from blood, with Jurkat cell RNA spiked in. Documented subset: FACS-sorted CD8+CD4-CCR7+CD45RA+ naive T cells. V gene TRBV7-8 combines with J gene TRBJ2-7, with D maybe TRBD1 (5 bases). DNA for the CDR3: TGTGCCAGCAGCTCCAGGGACGAGCAGTACTTC. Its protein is CASSSRDEQYF.